This T cell receptor beta chain appears in the sequencing data of a study of blood T cell repertoires in COVID-19. Generated by immunoSEQ multiplex PCR, the TCRdb table keeps only in-frame clones and is missing some. The sample comprises around 290,000 clones, about 89% of which are singletons, and about 2.6% rests with the top ten. The V and J ends lost 4 bases and 0 bases respectively, with 13 bases between them. CDR1 is SEHNR, CDR2 FQNEAQ, per germline (reference sequence). This CDR3 has 16 residues. This receptor was identified in a woman under 30 who had recovered from COVID-19. Sample: PBMCs or T cells enriched from blood (not recorded which). This chain uses TRBV7-9 with TRBJ2-4, with TRBD1 as a possible D gene (5 bases). The CDR3 nucleotides are TGTGCCAGCAGCTCCAATCCGACAGTAGCCAAAAACATTCAGTACTTC. Amino acid sequence: CASSSNPTVAKNIQYF. Drawing the rest from reference TRBV7-9 and TRBJ2-4, the complete variable domain is DTGVSQNPRHKITKRGQNVTFRCDPISEHNRLYWYRQTLGQGPEFLTYFQNEAQLEKSRLLSDRFSAERPKGSFSTLEIQRTEQGDSAMYLCASSSNPTVAKNIQYFGAGTRLSVL.